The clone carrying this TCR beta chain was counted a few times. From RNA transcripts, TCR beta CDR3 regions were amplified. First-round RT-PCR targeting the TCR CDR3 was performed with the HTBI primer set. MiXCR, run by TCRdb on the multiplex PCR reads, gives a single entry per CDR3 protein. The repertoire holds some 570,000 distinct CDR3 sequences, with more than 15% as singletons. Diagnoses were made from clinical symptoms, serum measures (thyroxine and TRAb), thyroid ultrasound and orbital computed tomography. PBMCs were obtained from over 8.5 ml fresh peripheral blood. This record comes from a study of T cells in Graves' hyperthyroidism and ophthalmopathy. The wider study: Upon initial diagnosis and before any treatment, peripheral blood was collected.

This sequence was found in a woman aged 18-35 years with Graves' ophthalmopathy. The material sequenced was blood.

CDR3 nucleotides: TGTGCCAGTCACTCCGGACGGCGGCCCGGTTCACCCCTCCACTTT. Translation: CASHSGRRPGSPLHF. The V and J genes are TRBV5-5 and TRBJ1-6; the D is unclear. V was cut by 8 bases and J by 9 bases, with 21 bases left in between. In germline, CDR1 is SGHKS, CDR2 YYEKEE (reference sequence). This CDR3 spans 15 amino acids. Full variable domain (outside the CDR3, taken from reference TRBV5-5 and TRBJ1-6): DAGVTQSPTHLIKTRGQQVTLRCSPISGHKSVSWYQQVLGQGPQFIFQYYEKEERGRGNFPDRFSARQFPNYSSELNVNALLLGDSALYLCASHSGRRPGSPLHFGNGTRLTVT.